This is a list of T cell receptor beta chains from one sample in a study of T cells in Graves' hyperthyroidism and ophthalmopathy. MiXCR, run by TCRdb on the multiplex PCR reads, gives a single entry per CDR3 protein. This table holds approximately 330,000 distinct CDR3 sequences, 18% found once. Sequenced input: blood. The origin of the receptors is a woman in her forties or fifties with Graves' hyperthyroidism. CDR3s include the opening cysteine and the closing phenylalanine or tryptophan. The D gene is left open where the match is weak. Clone size is stated in some rows and not others, as once, few, many or a class when expanded.

cdr3_nt cdr3_aa j_call v_call clone_size d_call
TGCAGTGCTAGCCCTCCGGAGGGGATATCCTACGAGCAGTACTTC CSASPPEGISYEQYF TRBJ2-7 TRBV20-1 . .
TGTGCCAGCAGTCCCCTCTCCGCCGGGATGAGGTACGAGCAGTACTTC CASSPLSAGMRYEQYF TRBJ2-7 TRBV2 many .
TGTGCCAGCAGCGTAGGCTCGGGGGGACAGGCCTACGAGCAGTACTTC CASSVGSGGQAYEQYF TRBJ2-7 TRBV9 many .
TGTGCCAGCAGCCTTCAAACGGGCGAGCAGTTCTTC CASSLQTGEQFF TRBJ2-1 TRBV6-1 . .
TGTGCCAGCAGTCCTCGGCTAGCGGGGGGGCCGGACGTCCTGACTTTC CASSPRLAGGPDVLTF TRBJ2-6 TRBV6-1 few TRBD2
TGTGCCAGCAGTTTAGCGAGAGGGATCGCACGGCATCCACGAGGGGACACTGAAGCTTTCTTT CASSLARGIARHPRGDTEAFF TRBJ1-1 TRBV12-3/TRBV12-4 many .
TGTGCCAGCAGTGAAGTCCCAGGGATGTATGGCTACACCTTC CASSEVPGMYGYTF TRBJ1-2 TRBV6-1 . .
TGCAGTGCTAGAGAGGTTAGGGGAGGAGGCACAGATACGCAGTATTTT CSAREVRGGGTDTQYF TRBJ2-3 TRBV20-1 many .
TGCGCCAGCAGCTTGGATCCGATGTATACGCAGTATTTT CASSLDPMYTQYF TRBJ2-3 TRBV5-1 many .
TGCAGTGCTAGAGTAGTTCTCACAGATACGCAGTATTTT CSARVVLTDTQYF TRBJ2-3 TRBV20-1 many .
TGTGCCAGCAGCCGGTGGGCAGAAGCTTTCTTT CASSRWAEAFF TRBJ1-1 TRBV7-2 few .
TGCAGCGGGAGCTATGGGAACTATGGCTACACCTTC CSGSYGNYGYTF TRBJ1-2 TRBV29-1 . .
TGTGCCAGCAGCTTACACAGGGACGCTGGCTACACCTTC CASSLHRDAGYTF TRBJ1-2 TRBV7-3 few .
TGTGCCAGCAGCTTAGCGCGAGGGGCCGACACAGATACGCAGTATTTT CASSLARGADTDTQYF TRBJ2-3 TRBV7-9 few .